The present T cell receptor (beta chain) was sequenced within a study of tumor T cells in aggressive B-cell lymphoma. V was pared by 6 bases and J by 0 bases, with 14 bases of the junction left unmatched. Germline V gene data show CDR1 as LNHDA and CDR2 as SQIVND (reference sequence). The CDR3 extends over 19 amino acids. Generated by immunoSEQ multiplex PCR, the TCRdb table keeps only in-frame clones and is missing some. Of around 2,900 clones listed, 80% to 90% were seen once; the top ten hold roughly 19%. Material for sequencing was tumor tissue. This sequence was found in an adult with diffuse large B cell lymphoma. The chain couples TRBV19 to TRBJ1-3, with 10 bases identical to TRBD1. CDR3 protein: CASSGRDRGRDGSGNTIYF. Written as DNA, the CDR3 is TGTGCCAGTAGCGGCCGGGACAGGGGCCGGGATGGCTCTGGAAACACCATATATTTT.